This TCR beta chain was documented in a study of glioma-infiltrating T cells after dendritic cell vaccination. The CDR3 covers 17 residues. The germline V gene has CDR1 MNHEY and CDR2 SMNVEV (reference sequence). V was pared by 1 base and J by 0 bases, with 10 bases between. The method was immunoSEQ multiplex PCR; TCRdb's version includes in-frame clones alone and lacks a portion of them. The sample records roughly 62,000 clones, about 80% being singletons. As for time point: after dendritic cell vaccination, including at tumor progression/relapse. Source: blood, taken after dendritic cell vaccination. This receptor was obtained from a human donor with glioblastoma. This chain uses TRBV27 with TRBJ1-6; D is possibly TRBD1 (6 bases). Here the CDR3 DNA reads TGTGCCAGCAGTTTATTTCGGGGGGCCTCCTATAATTCACCCCTCCACTTT. Amino acids: CASSLFRGASYNSPLHF.